This TCR beta chain was sequenced for a study of T cells in Graves' hyperthyroidism and ophthalmopathy. The source material, RNA transcripts, was used to amplify TCR beta CDR3 regions. The HTBI set primed first-round TCR CDR3 RT-PCR. Each CDR3 protein is one row after TCRdb ran MiXCR on the multiplex PCR reads. The table lists about 400,000 distinct CDR3 sequences, 15% of them singletons. CDR3 length equals 17 residues. Germline CDR1 reads LGHDT; CDR2 reads YNNKEL (reference sequence). Unmatched junction bases numbered 9, after V lost 3 bases and J lost 0 bases. The sequence derives from a woman aged 25 to 39 with Graves' hyperthyroidism. The specimen was blood. V gene TRBV3-1 combines with J gene TRBJ1-1, with 8 bases aligning to TRBD1. DNA for the CDR3: TGTGCCAGCAGCCACCTCGACAGGGGACTCATGAACACTGAAGCTTTCTTT. Its protein is CASSHLDRGLMNTEAFF.